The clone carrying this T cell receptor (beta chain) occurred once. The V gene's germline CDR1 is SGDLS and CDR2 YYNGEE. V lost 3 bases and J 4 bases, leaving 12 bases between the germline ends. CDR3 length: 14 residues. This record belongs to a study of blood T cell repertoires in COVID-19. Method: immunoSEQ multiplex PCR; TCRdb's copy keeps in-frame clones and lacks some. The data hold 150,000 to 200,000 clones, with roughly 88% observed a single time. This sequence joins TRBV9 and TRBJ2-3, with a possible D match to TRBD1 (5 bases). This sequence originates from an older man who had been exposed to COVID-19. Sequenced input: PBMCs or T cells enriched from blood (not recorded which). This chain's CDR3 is CASSEGRWADTQYF. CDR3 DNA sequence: TGTGCCAGCAGCGAGGGGCGGTGGGCAGATACGCAGTATTTT.